The 17 T cell receptor beta chains reported below all come from one sample, sequenced in a study of beta chain features in type 1 diabetes. Notes on the study in general: There was a moderate but significant shortening of TCRB CDR3s in all four CD4+ subsets of Type 1 diabetes patients.

What was sequenced were expressed TCRB transcripts, since all of the isolated RNA had been reverse transcribed. Sequencing was performed with immunoSEQ multiplex PCR; in TCRdb, only in-frame clones are kept and a portion is missing. Of hundreds of thousands of clones in the sample, 13% were seen once. Their recognized antigens are unknown. The sequencing sample was made of naive CD4+ T cells from blood. The receptors shown here come from a man between 18 and 29 years old with type 1 diabetes.

V and J are TRBV6-7 and TRBJ1-1; D is unclear. TRBV6-7 is identified as an open reading frame with a role that is uncertain. The length of the CDR3 is 14 residues. Trimming pared 5 bases from V and 6 bases from J, leaving 16 bases between. CDR3 loop: CASSTGPERAEAFF. Here the CDR3 DNA reads TGTGCCAGCAGTACCGGTCCCGAACGGGCTGAAGCTTTCTTT.

There are a few counts of this clone. The V and J genes are TRBV13 and TRBJ2-7; perhaps D is TRBD1 or TRBD2 (5 bases each). In germline, CDR1 is PRHDT, CDR2 FYEKMQ (reference sequence). The CDR3 has 19 residues. V gave up 5 bases and J gave up 2 bases, with 28 bases separating them. The CDR3, as DNA: TGTGCCAGCAGCATCTCCTTCCTAGGGGACGCGACATCAACCTACGAGCAGTACTTC. The encoded protein is CASSISFLGDATSTYEQYF.

The CDR3 spells CAIRVGQTNYEQYF. The DNA for the CDR3 is TGTGCCATCAGGGTCGGACAGACAAACTACGAGCAGTACTTC. The gene calls are TRBV10-3 and TRBJ2-7; possibly TRBD1 for D (6 bases). The CDR3 has 14 amino acids. Per the germline V gene, CDR1 is ENHRY and CDR2 is SYGVKD. V dropped 6 bases and J dropped 3 bases, with 15 bases sitting between them.

The chain recombines TRBV9 with TRBJ2-1, with a weak D call TRBD1 (5 bases). The CDR3 consists of 14 residues. Trimming left V 2 bases short and J 12 bases short, with 18 bases between. Germline assignment: CDR1 SGDLS and CDR2 YYNGEE. CDR3: CASSVRKDTRRQFF. The CDR3 nucleotides read TGTGCCAGCAGCGTGAGGAAGGACACCCGGAGGCAGTTCTTC.

V usage is TRBV2 and J usage is TRBJ2-1; weak D call: TRBD1 (6 bases). With 10 bases removed from V and 0 bases from J, the gap between germline ends came to 16 bases. Germline V gene lookup returns CDR1 SNHLY and CDR2 FYNNEI. The CDR3 runs 15 residues. DNA for the CDR3: TGTGCCACCCAGCGACAGGTTAGCTCCTACAATGAGCAGTTCTTC. Protein: CATQRQVSSYNEQFF.

The V call is TRBV30, the J call TRBJ1-1; D possibly corresponds to TRBD1 (6 bases). Germline values: CDR1 GTSNPN, CDR2 SVGIG (reference sequence). The CDR3 has 14 residues. V lost 4 bases, J lost 2 bases, and 14 bases lay in between. The CDR3 DNA is TGTGCCTGGACCATGGACAGCTACAACACTGAAGCTTTCTTT. Its translation is CAWTMDSYNTEAFF.

The chain links TRBV2 to TRBJ2-7; the D gene is possibly TRBD1 (6 bases). Trimming removed 4 bases at V and 0 bases at J, with 13 bases between. Germline values: CDR1 SNHLY, CDR2 FYNNEI. The CDR3 runs to 15 residues. CDR3 residues: CASSGSRTDSYEQYF. In DNA, the CDR3 is TGTGCCAGCAGTGGTTCTCGGACAGACTCCTACGAGCAGTACTTC.

The gene calls are TRBV19 and TRBJ2-2; tentative D call: TRBD2 (6 bases). Germline-derived CDR1 and CDR2 are LNHDA and SQIVND (reference sequence). The CDR3 length is 16 residues. With 6 bases removed from V and 6 bases from J, the gap between germline ends came to 20 bases. CDR3 nucleotides: TGTGCCAGTAGGAAACAGGACTACGGGGGACCCGGGGAGCTGTTTTTT. Protein: CASRKQDYGGPGELFF.

V usage is TRBV19 and J usage is TRBJ2-1; 7 bases agree with TRBD1. Germline CDR1 and CDR2: LNHDA and SQIVND (reference sequence). Losses at the gene ends were 4 bases for V and 7 bases for J; bases not matched to a gene: 4. The CDR3 loop spans 13 amino acids. The CDR3 bases are TGTGCCAGTAGTACCACAGGGGCAAATGAGCAGTTCTTC. Its protein product is CASSTTGANEQFF.

The chain carries TRBV6-5 and TRBJ1-5; the D gene is possibly TRBD1 (6 bases). Trimming pared 5 bases from V and 2 bases from J, leaving 10 bases between. Germline V lookup: CDR1 MNHEY, CDR2 SVGAGI. This CDR3 region has 14 residues. The DNA of the CDR3 is TGTGCCAGCAGTGAACAGGGTGGCAATCAGCCCCAGCATTTT. This encodes CASSEQGGNQPQHF.

This clone was observed a handful of times. The rearrangement uses TRBV21-1 and TRBJ2-7; the table's D gene call, TRBD2, was not cross checked with the DNA. TRBV21-1 is flagged as a pseudogene. The length of the CDR3 is 14 residues. For the CDR3, the DNA is TGTGCCAGCAGCACCCTCACTAGCTCCTACGAGCAGTACTTC. Protein product: CASSTLTSSYEQYF.

The chain links TRBV27 to TRBJ1-2, with D possibly TRBD1 on 5 matching bases. Per germline, CDR1 MNHEY and CDR2 SMNVEV (reference sequence). There are 14 residues in the CDR3. Trimming took off 0 bases at V and 4 bases at J, with 9 bases between the two ends. The DNA for the CDR3 is TGTGCCAGCAGTTTATCGGGGGAATTCTATGGCTACACCTTC. Its translation: CASSLSGEFYGYTF.

J is TRBJ2-5 and V is TRBV9; 8 bases fit TRBD1. This CDR3 has 13 amino acids. The germline CDR1 and CDR2 sequences are SGDLS and YYNGEE. J gave up 2 bases and V 5 bases, and 2 bases lay outside the gene matches. The CDR3 loop is CASRRTGQETQYF. Written as DNA, the CDR3 is TGTGCCAGCAGACGGACAGGGCAAGAGACCCAGTACTTC. Drawing the rest from reference TRBV9 and TRBJ2-5, the complete variable domain is DSGVTQTPKHLITATGQRVTLRCSPRSGDLSVYWYQQSLDQGLQFLIQYYNGEERAKGNILERFSAQQFPDLHSELNLSSLELGDSALYFCASRRTGQETQYFGPGTRLLVL.

This chain uses TRBV30 with TRBJ2-5; D perhaps matches TRBD2 (5 bases). The CDR3 length is 12 residues. The V gene lost 3 bases and the J gene lost 5 bases, with 10 bases spanning the gap. Germline V gene lookup returns CDR1 GTSNPN and CDR2 SVGIG (reference sequence). CDR3 nucleotides: TGTGCCTGGAGCCCTAGCCGGGAGACCCAGTACTTC. The encoded protein is CAWSPSRETQYF. The whole variable domain, remainder taken from reference TRBV30 and TRBJ2-5, is SQTIHQWPATLVQPVGSPLSLECTVEGTSNPNLYWYRQAAGRGLQLLFYSVGIGQISSEVPQNLSASRPQDRQFILSSKKLLLSDSGFYLCAWSPSRETQYFGPGTRLLVL.

This clone has a handful of counts. This sequence joins TRBV7-9 and TRBJ1-1; D unclear. CDR1 and CDR2 from the germline V gene are SEHNR and FQNEAQ (reference sequence). This CDR3 has 15 residues. V dropped 5 bases and J dropped 0 bases, with 13 bases sitting between them. The CDR3 sequence: CASSTPGILNTEAFF. The CDR3 region has the DNA TGTGCCAGCAGCACCCCGGGGATTCTGAACACTGAAGCTTTCTTT.

This CDR3 reads CASGLAGAGEQYF. DNA of the CDR3: TGTGCCAGCGGATTGGCTGGGGCAGGCGAGCAGTACTTC. The J gene is TRBJ2-7, the V gene TRBV25-1; perhaps TRBD1 as D (5 bases). Trimming left V 8 bases short and J 6 bases short, with 17 bases between. The CDR3 covers 13 residues. CDR1 MGHDK and CDR2 SYGVNS come from the germline V gene.

This clone appeared a few times. Other DNA sequences within the sample encode an identical CDR3. V and J are TRBV30 and TRBJ2-3, with D possibly TRBD1 on 5 matching bases. Germline-derived CDR1 and CDR2 are GTSNPN and SVGIG (reference sequence). V was pared by 0 bases and J by 5 bases, with 6 bases between. This CDR3 contains 12 residues. The CDR3 DNA is TGTGCCTGGAGTGTCCAGGGAGATACGCAGTATTTT. This encodes CAWSVQGDTQYF.